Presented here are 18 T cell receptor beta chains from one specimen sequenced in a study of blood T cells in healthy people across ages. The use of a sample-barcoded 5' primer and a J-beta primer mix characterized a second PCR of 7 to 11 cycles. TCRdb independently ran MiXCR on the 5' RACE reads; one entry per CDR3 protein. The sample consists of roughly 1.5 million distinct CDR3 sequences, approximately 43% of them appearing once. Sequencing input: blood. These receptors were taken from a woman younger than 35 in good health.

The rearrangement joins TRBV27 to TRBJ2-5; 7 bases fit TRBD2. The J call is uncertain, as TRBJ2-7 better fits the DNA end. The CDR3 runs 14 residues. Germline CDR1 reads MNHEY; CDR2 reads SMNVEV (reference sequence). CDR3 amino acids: CASSFRTRIHEQYF. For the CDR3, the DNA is TGTGCCAGCAGTTTTAGGACTAGAATACACGAGCAGTACTTC.

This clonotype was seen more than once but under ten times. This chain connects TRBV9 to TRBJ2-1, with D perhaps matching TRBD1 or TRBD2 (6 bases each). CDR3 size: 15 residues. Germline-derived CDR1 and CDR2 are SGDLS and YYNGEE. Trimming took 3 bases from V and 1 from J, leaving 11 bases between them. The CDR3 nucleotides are TGTGCCAGCAGCGGAGGGGGGAGATCCTACAATGAGCAGTTCTTC. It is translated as CASSGGGRSYNEQFF.

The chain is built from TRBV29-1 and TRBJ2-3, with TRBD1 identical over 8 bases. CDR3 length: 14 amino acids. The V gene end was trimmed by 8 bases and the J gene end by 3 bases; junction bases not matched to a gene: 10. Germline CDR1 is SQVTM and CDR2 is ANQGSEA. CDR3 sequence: CSFGYRGLTDTQYF. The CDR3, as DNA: TGCAGCTTTGGATACAGGGGGTTAACAGATACGCAGTATTTT.

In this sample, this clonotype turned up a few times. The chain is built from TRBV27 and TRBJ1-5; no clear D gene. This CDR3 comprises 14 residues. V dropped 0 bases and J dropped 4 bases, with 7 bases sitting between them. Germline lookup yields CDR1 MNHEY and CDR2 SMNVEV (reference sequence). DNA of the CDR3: TGTGCCAGCAGTTTATCCGGGCTAAATCAGCCCCAGCATTTT. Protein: CASSLSGLNQPQHF.

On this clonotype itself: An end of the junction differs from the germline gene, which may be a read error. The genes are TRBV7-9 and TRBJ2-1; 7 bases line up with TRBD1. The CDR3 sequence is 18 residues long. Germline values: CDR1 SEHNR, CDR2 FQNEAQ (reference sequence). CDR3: CAGSLTRRRDSPYNEQFF. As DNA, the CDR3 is TGTGCCGGCAGCTTAACAAGACGACGGGACAGCCCTTACAATGAGCAGTTCTTC.

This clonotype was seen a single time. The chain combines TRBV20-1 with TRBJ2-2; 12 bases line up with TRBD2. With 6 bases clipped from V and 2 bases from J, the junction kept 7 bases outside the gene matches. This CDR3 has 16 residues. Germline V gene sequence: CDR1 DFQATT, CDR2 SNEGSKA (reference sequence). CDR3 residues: CSAVGLAGLNTGELFF. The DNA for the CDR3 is TGCAGTGCCGTCGGACTAGCGGGACTTAACACCGGGGAGCTGTTTTTT.

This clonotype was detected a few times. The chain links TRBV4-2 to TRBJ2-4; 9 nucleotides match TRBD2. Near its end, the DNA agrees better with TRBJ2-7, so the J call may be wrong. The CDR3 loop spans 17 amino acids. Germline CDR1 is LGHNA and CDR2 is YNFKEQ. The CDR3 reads CASSQDRLAGSPYEQYF. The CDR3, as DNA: TGTGCCAGCAGCCAAGATCGGCTAGCGGGGAGTCCCTACGAGCAGTACTTC.

CDR3 loop: CASTWGQVTYEQYF. The DNA for the CDR3 is TGTGCCAGCACTTGGGGACAGGTAACCTACGAGCAGTACTTC. V gene TRBV5-6 combines with J gene TRBJ2-7; 8 bases line up with TRBD1. Trimming cost V 6 bases and J 2 bases; bases outside gene matches: 7. This CDR3 region has 14 residues. Germline values: CDR1 SGHDT, CDR2 YYEEEE. Using reference TRBV5-6 and TRBJ2-7 for the parts outside the CDR3, the full variable domain is DAGVTQSPTHLIKTRGQQVTLRCSPKSGHDTVSWYQQALGQGPQFIFQYYEEEERQRGNFPDRFSGHQFPNYSSELNVNALLLGDSALYLCASTWGQVTYEQYFGPGTRLTVT.

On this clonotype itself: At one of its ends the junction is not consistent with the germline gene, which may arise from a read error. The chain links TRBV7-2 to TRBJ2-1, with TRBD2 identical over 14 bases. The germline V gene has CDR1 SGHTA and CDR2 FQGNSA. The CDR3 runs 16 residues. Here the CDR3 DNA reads TGTGCCAACAGCCCAGGACTAGCGGGAGGAGAGAATGAGCAGTTCTTC. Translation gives CANSPGLAGGENEQFF.

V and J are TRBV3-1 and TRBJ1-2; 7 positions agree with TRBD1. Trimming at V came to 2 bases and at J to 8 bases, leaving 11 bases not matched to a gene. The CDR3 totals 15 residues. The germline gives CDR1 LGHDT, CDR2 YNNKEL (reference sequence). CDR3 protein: CASSQLTRSRGGYTF. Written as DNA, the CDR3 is TGTGCCAGCAGCCAACTAACGAGATCCAGGGGGGGCTACACCTTC.

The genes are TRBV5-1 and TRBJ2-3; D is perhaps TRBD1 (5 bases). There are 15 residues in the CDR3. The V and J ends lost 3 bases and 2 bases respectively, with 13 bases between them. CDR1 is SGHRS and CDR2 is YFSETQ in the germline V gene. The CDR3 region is CASSSTGSYTDTQYF. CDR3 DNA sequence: TGCGCCAGCAGCTCTACAGGAAGCTACACAGATACGCAGTATTTT.

CDR3 residues: CSARDTTDTQYF. The CDR3 nucleotides read TGCAGTGCTAGAGATACGACAGATACGCAGTATTTT. This chain joins TRBV20-1 and TRBJ2-3, with D unclear. This CDR3 has 12 residues. Germline CDR1 DFQATT, CDR2 SNEGSKA (reference sequence). Trimming cost V 0 bases and J 3 bases, with 4 bases left between them.

The CDR3 DNA is TGTGCCAGCAGCGCGTCCGGGACAACCTTCGCGGAGGCCCAGTACTTC. Translating it yields CASSASGTTFAEAQYF. This chain uses TRBV9 with TRBJ2-5, with D tentatively TRBD1 (6 bases). V lost 3 bases, J lost 9 bases, and 24 bases lay in between. Looked up from germline, CDR1 is SGDLS and CDR2 is YYNGEE. The CDR3 has 16 residues.

CDR3 in amino acids: CASSERQGANTGELFF. The CDR3 bases are TGTGCCAGCAGTGAAAGACAGGGTGCGAACACCGGGGAGCTGTTTTTT. The chain recombines TRBV25-1 with TRBJ2-2; 7 bases line up with TRBD1. The CDR3 is made up of 16 amino acids. V shed 2 bases, J shed 0 bases, and the junction held 3 bases outside the gene matches. Germline CDR1 reads MGHDK; CDR2 reads SYGVNS.

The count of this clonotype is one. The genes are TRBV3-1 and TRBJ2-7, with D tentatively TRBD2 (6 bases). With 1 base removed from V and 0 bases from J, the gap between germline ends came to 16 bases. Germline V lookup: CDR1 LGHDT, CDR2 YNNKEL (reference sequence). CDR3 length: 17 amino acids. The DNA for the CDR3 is TGTGCCAGCAGCCAAGCACTCTCCGGGACTTCCTCCTACGAGCAGTACTTC. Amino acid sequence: CASSQALSGTSSYEQYF.

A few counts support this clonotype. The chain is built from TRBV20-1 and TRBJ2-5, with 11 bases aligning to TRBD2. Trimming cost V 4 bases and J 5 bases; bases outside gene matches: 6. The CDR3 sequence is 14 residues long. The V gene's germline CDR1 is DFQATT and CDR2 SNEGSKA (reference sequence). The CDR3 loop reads CSATLAGGWETQYF. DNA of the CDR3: TGCAGTGCTACCCTAGCGGGGGGATGGGAGACCCAGTACTTC.

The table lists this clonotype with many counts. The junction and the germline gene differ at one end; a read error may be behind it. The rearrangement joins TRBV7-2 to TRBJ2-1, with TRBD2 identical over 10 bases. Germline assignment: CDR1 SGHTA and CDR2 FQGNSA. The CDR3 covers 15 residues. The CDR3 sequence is CASSLASGGYNEQFF. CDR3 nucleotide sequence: TGCGCCAGCAGCTTGGCTAGCGGGGGCTACAATGAGCAGTTCTTC.

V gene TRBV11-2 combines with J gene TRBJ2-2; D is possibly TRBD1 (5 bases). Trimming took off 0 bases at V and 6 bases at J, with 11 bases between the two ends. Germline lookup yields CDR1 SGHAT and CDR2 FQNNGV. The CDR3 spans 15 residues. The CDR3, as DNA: TGTGCCAGCAGCTTAGACAGGGCCGGAGCCGGGGAGCTGTTTTTT. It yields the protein CASSLDRAGAGELFF.